This TCR beta chain was found in a study of T cell repertoires in cytomegalovirus infection. Turning to the study itself: Matching HLA type and CMV infection were both indicated by public TCR beta signatures.

TCRdb used MiXCR to reprocess the reads, holding one entry per CDR3 protein. The sample yields hundreds of thousands of distinct CDR3 sequences, roughly a quarter seen once. Germline CDR1 and CDR2: MDHEN and SYDVKM. The CDR3 totals 16 residues. Trimming shortened V by 2 bases and J by 0 bases, and 13 bases separated the two germline ends. This TCR derives from a human donor in good health (CMV status not recorded). Some clones in this sample may be carry-over from other donors' samples. The specimen was CD8+ T cells from PBMCs. The rearrangement links TRBV28 to TRBJ1-1; possibly TRBD1 for D (6 bases). In DNA form, the CDR3 reads TGTGCCAGCAGTTTAAGAGGGGGAGCCATGAACACTGAAGCTTTCTTT. Translating gives CASSLRGGAMNTEAFF.